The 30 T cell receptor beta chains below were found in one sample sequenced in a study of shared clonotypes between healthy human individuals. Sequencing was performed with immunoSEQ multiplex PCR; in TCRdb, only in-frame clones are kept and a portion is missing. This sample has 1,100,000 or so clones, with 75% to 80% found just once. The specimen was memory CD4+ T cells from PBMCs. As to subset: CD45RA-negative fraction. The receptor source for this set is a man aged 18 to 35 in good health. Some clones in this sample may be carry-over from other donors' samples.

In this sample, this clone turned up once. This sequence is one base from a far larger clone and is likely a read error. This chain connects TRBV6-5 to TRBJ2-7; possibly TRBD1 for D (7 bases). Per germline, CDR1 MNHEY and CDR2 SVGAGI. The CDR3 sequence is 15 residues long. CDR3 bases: TGTGCCAGCAGTAACGGGGGAGACAGGGCCTACGAGCAGTGCTTC. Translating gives CASSNGGDRAYEQCF.

In DNA form, the CDR3 reads TGCGCCAGCAGCTTTCTGTGGGAGGAGAACACCGGGGAGCTGTTTTTT. Translation: CASSFLWEENTGELFF. The rearrangement uses TRBV5-1 and TRBJ2-2, with a weak D call TRBD2 (6 bases). The length of the CDR3 is 16 residues. Trimming removed 2 bases from V and 1 base from J, with 12 bases in between. CDR1 is SGHRS, CDR2 YFSETQ, per germline.

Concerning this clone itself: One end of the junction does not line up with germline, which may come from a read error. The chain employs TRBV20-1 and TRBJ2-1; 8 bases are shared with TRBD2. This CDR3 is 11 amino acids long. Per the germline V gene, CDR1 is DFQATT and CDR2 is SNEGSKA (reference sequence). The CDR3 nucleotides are TGTAGCAGCGGGAGTGTTAATGAGCAGTTCTTC. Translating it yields CSSGSVNEQFF.

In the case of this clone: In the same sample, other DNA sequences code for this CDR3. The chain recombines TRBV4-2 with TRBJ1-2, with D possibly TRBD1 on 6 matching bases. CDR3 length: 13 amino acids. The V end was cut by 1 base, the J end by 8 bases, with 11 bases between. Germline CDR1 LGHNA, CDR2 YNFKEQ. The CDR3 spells CASSQVLQGGYTF. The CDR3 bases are TGTGCCAGCAGCCAAGTGTTACAGGGAGGCTACACCTTC.

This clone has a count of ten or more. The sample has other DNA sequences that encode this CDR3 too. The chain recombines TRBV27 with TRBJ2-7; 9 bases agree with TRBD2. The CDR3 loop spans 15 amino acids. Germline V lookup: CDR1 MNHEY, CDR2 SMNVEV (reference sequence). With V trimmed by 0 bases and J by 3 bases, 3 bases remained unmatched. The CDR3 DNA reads TGTGCCAGCAGTTTATCGGTAGCGGGAGTCTACGAGCAGTACTTC. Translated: CASSLSVAGVYEQYF.

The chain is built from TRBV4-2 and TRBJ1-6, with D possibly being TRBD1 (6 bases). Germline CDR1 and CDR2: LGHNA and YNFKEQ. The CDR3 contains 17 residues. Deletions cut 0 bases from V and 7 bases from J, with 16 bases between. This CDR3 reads CASSQEEGGRGNSPLHF. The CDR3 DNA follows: TGTGCCAGCAGCCAAGAGGAAGGGGGAAGGGGCAATTCACCCCTCCACTTT.

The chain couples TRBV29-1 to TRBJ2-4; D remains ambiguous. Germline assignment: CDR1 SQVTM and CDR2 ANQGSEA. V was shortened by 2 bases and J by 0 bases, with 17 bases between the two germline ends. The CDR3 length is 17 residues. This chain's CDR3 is CSVERCSPPLAKNIQYF. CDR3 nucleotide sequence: TGCAGCGTTGAAAGGTGTTCTCCTCCTCTAGCCAAAAACATTCAGTACTTC. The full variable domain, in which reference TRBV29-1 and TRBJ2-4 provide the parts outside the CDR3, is SAVISQKPSRDICQRGTSLTIQCQVDSQVTMMFWYRQQPGQSLTLIATANQGSEATYESGFVIDKFPISRPNLTFSTLTVSNMSPEDSSIYLCSVERCSPPLAKNIQYFGAGTRLSVL.

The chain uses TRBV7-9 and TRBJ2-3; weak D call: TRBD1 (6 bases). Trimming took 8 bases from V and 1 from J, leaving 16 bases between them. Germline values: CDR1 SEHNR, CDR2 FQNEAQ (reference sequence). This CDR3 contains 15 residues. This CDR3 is CASRPGAEGTDTQYF. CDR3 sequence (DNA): TGTGCCAGCCGACCAGGGGCGGAGGGCACAGATACGCAGTATTTT.

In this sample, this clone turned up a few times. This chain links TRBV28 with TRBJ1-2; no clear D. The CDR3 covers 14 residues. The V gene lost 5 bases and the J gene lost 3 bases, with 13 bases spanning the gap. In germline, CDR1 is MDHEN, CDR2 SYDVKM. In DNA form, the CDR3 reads TGTGCCAGCAGTGGGCTCGGAAGCTACTATGGCTACACCTTC. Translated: CASSGLGSYYGYTF.

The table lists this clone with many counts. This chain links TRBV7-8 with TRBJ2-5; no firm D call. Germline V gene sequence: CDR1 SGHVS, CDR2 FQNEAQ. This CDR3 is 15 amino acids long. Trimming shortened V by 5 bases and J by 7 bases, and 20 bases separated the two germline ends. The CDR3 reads CASSPTRLGERTQYF. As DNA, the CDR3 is TGTGCCAGCAGCCCAACCAGGCTAGGAGAGAGGACCCAGTACTTC.

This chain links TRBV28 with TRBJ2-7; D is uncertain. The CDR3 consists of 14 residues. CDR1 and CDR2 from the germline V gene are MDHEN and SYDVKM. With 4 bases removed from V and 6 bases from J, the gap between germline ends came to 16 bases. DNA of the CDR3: TGTGCCAGCAGTTCTTATAGGCCCGGCTCCGAGCAGTACTTC. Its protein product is CASSSYRPGSEQYF.

Here the CDR3 reads CASSLGTGNTEAFF. CDR3 sequence (DNA): TGTGCCAGCAGTTTAGGGACAGGGAACACTGAAGCTTTCTTT. V usage is TRBV28 and J usage is TRBJ1-1, with 8 bases that match TRBD1. There are 14 residues in the CDR3. The junction had 0 bases not matched to a gene; V was cut back by 2 bases and J by 1 base. Germline CDR1 is MDHEN and CDR2 is SYDVKM.

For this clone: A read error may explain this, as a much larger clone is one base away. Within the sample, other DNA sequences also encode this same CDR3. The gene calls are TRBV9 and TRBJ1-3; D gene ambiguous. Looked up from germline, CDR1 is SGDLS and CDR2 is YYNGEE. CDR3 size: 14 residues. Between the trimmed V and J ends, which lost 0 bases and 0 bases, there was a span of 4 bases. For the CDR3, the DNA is TGTGCCAGCAGCGTAGCCACCTCTGGAAACACCATATATTTT. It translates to CASSVATSGNTIYF. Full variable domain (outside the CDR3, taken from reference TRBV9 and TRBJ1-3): DSGVTQTPKHLITATGQRVTLRCSPRSGDLSVYWYQQSLDQGLQFLIQYYNGEERAKGNILERFSAQQFPDLHSELNLSSLELGDSALYFCASSVATSGNTIYFGEGSWLTVV.

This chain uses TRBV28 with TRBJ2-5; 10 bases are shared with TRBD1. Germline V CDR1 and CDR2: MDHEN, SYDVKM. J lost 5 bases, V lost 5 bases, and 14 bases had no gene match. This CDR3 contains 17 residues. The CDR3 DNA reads TGTGCCAGCAGTGGGGGGGACAGGGGTCGAGACTGGGAGACCCAGTACTTC. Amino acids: CASSGGDRGRDWETQYF.

CDR3 DNA sequence: TGTGCCAGCAGCTTGGTTCTAGTAGGACAAGAGACCCAGTACTTC. This sequence encodes CASSLVLVGQETQYF. This rearrangement joins TRBV5-4 to TRBJ2-5; D gene ambiguous. Germline V gene sequence: CDR1 SGHNT, CDR2 YYREEE (reference sequence). The CDR3 consists of 15 residues. Between the trimmed V and J ends, which lost 0 bases and 2 bases, there was a span of 11 bases.

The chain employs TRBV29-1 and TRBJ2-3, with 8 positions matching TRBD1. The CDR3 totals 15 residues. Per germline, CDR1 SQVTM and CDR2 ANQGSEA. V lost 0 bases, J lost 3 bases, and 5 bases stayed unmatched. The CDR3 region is CSVEDPQGATDTQYF. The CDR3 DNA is TGCAGCGTTGAAGATCCCCAGGGGGCTACAGATACGCAGTATTTT.

The CDR3 reads CSVGRGAGYTF. DNA for the CDR3: TGCAGTGTTGGGCGGGGCGCAGGCTACACCTTC. This rearrangement joins TRBV20-1 to TRBJ1-2, with D perhaps matching TRBD1 (5 bases). Germline CDR1 reads DFQATT; CDR2 reads SNEGSKA (reference sequence). CDR3 length: 11 amino acids. V lost 7 bases and J 8 bases, leaving 14 bases between the germline ends.

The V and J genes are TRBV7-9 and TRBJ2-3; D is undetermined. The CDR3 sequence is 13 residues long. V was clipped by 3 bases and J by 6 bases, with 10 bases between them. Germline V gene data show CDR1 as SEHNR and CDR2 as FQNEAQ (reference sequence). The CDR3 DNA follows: TGTGCCAGCAGCTTCGGTAGTTCGGATACGCAGTATTTT. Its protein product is CASSFGSSDTQYF. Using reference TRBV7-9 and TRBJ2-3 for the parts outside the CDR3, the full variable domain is DTGVSQNPRHKITKRGQNVTFRCDPISEHNRLYWYRQTLGQGPEFLTYFQNEAQLEKSRLLSDRFSAERPKGSFSTLEIQRTEQGDSAMYLCASSFGSSDTQYFGPGTRLTVL.

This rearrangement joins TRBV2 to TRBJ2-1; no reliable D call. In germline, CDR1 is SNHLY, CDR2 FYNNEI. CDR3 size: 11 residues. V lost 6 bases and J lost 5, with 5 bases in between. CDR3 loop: CASRRNNEQFF. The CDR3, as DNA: TGTGCCAGCAGGCGGAACAATGAGCAGTTCTTC.

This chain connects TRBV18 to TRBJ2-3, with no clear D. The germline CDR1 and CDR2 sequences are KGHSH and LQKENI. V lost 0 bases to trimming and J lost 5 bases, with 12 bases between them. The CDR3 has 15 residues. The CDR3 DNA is TGTGCCAGCTCACCACCGACCGGGTATGGAGATACGCAGTATTTT. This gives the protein CASSPPTGYGDTQYF. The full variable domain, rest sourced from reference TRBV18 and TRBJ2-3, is NAGVMQNPRHLVRRRGQEARLRCSPMKGHSHVYWYRQLPEEGLKFMVYLQKENIIDESGMPKERFSAEFPKEGPSILRIQQVVRGDSAAYFCASSPPTGYGDTQYFGPGTRLTVL.

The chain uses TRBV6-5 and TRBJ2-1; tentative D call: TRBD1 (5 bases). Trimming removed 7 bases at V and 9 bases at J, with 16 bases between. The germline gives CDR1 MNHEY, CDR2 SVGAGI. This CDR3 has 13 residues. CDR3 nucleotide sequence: TGTGCCAGCACCCCAGTGGTCACAGGTGAGCAGTTCTTC. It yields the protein CASTPVVTGEQFF.

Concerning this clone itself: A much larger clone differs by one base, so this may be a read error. This CDR3 reads CASSLAQPQHF. Written as DNA, the CDR3 is TGTGCCAGCAGCTTGGCCCAGCCCCAGCATTTT. The V and J genes are TRBV5-4 and TRBJ1-5; no definite D call. This CDR3 region has 11 residues. The germline V gene encodes CDR1 SGHNT and CDR2 YYREEE (reference sequence). Deletions cut 0 bases from V and 7 bases from J, with 2 bases between.

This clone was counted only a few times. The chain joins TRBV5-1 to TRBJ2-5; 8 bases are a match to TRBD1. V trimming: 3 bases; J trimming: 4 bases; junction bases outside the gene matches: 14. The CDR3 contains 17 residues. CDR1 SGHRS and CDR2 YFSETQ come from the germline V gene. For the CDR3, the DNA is TGCGCCAGCAGCTACGACCCACCGGGACAGGCATCAGAGACCCAGTACTTC. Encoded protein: CASSYDPPGQASETQYF.

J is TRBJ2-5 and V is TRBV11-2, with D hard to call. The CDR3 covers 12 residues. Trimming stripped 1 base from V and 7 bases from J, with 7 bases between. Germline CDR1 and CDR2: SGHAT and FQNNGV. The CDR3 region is CASSLGLGTQYF. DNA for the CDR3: TGTGCCAGCAGCTTAGGCCTCGGGACCCAGTACTTC. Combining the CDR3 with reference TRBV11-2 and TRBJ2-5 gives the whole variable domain EAGVAQSPRYKIIEKRQSVAFWCNPISGHATLYWYQQILGQGPKLLIQFQNNGVVDDSQLPKDRFSAERLKGVDSTLKIQPAKLEDSAVYLCASSLGLGTQYFGPGTRLLVL.

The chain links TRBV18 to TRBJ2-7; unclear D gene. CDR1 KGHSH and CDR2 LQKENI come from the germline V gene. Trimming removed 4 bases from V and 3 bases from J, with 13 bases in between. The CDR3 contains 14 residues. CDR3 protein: CASSLSPSGYEQYF. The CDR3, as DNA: TGTGCCAGCTCACTTTCGCCGTCAGGCTACGAGCAGTACTTC.

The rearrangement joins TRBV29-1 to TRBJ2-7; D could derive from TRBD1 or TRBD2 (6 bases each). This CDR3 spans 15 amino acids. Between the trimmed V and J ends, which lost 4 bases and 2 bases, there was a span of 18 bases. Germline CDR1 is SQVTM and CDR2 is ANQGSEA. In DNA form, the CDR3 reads TGCAGCGTTGGGGGGGCCGGACAGAATACCTACGAGCAGTACTTC. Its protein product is CSVGGAGQNTYEQYF.

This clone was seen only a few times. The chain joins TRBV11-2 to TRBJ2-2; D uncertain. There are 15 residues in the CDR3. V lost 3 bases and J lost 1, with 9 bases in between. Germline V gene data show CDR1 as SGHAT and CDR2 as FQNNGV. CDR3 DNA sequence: TGTGCCAGCAGCTTTCGACCTATGAACACCGGGGAGCTGTTTTTT. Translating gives CASSFRPMNTGELFF.

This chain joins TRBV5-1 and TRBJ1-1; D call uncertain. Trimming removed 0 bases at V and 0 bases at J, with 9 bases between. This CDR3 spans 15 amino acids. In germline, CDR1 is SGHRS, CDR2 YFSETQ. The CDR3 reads CASSLGPDLNTEAFF. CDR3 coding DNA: TGCGCCAGCAGCTTGGGCCCGGACCTGAACACTGAAGCTTTCTTT.

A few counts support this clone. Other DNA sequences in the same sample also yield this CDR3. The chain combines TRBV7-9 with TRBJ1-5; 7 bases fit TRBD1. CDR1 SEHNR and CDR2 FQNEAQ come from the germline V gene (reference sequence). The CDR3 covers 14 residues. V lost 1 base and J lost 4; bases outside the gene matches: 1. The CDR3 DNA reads TGTGCCAGCAGCTTAGACAGGGGAAATCAGCCCCAGCATTTT. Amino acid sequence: CASSLDRGNQPQHF.

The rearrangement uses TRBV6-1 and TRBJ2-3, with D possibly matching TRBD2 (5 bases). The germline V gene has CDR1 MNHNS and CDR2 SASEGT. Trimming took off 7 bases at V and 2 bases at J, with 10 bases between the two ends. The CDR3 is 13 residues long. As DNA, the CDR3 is TGTGCCAGCACTACGGGAAACACAGATACGCAGTATTTT. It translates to CASTTGNTDTQYF.